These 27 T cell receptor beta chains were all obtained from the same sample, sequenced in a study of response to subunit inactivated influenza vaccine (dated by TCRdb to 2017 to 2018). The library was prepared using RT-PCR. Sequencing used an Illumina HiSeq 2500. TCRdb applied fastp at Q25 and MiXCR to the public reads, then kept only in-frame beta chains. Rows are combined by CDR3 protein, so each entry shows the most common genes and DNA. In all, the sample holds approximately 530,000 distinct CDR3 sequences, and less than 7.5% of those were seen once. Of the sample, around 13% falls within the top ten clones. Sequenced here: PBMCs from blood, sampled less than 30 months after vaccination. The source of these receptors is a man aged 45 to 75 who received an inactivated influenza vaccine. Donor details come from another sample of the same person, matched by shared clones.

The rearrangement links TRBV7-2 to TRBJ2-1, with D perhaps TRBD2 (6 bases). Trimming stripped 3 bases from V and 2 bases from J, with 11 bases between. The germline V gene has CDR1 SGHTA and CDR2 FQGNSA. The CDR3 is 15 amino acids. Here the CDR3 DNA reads TGTGCCAGCAGCTTCCTAGCGTCCGCCTACAATGAGCAGTTCTTC. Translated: CASSFLASAYNEQFF.

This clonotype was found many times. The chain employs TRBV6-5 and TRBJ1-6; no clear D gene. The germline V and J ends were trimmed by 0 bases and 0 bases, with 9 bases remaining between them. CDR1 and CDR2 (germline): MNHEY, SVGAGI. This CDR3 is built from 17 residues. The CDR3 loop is CASSYSSGGSYNSPLHF. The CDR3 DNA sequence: TGTGCCAGCAGTTACTCGAGTGGCGGCTCCTATAATTCACCCCTCCACTTT.

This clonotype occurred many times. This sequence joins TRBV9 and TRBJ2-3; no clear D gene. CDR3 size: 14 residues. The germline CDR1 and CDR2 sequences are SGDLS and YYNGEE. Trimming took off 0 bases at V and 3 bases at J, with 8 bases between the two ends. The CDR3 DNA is TGTGCCAGCAGCGTAGCTATTGGGACAGATACGCAGTATTTT. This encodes CASSVAIGTDTQYF.

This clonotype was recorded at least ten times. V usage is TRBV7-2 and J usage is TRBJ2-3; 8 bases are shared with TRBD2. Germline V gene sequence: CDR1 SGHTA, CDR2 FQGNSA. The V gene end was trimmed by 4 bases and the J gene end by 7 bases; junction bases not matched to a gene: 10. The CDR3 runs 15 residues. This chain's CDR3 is CASSSPGLVLNTQYF. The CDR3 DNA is TGTGCCAGCAGCTCTCCGGGACTAGTTTTGAATACGCAGTATTTT.

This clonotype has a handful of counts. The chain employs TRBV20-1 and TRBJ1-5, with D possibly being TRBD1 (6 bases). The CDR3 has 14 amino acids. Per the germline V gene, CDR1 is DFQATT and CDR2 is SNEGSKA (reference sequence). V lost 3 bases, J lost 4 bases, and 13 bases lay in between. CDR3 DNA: TGCAGTGCTAGTAGCCAGGGGTCGAATCAGCCCCAGCATTTT. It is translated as CSASSQGSNQPQHF.

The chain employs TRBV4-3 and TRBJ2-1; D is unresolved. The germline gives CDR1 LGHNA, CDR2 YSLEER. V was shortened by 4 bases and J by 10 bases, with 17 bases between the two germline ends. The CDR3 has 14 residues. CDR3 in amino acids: CASSPNLVRSEQFF. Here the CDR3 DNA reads TGCGCCAGCAGCCCAAATCTGGTGAGATCGGAGCAGTTCTTC.

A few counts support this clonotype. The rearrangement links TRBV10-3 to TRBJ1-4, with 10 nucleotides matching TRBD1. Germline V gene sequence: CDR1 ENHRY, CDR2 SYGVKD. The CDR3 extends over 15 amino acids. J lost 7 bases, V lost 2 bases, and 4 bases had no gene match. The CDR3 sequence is CAISEPGQGGEKLFF. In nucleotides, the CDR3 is TGTGCCATCAGTGAGCCCGGACAGGGGGGTGAAAAACTGTTTTTT.

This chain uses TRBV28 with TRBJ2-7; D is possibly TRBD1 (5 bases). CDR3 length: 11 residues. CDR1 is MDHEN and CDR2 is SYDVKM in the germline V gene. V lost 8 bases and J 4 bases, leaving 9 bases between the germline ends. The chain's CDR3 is CASWGQYEQYF. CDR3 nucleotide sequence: TGTGCCAGCTGGGGCCAATACGAGCAGTACTTC.

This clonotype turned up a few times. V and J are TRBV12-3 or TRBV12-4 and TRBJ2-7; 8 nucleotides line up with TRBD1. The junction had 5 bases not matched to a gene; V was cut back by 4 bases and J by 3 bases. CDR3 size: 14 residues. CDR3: CASSSRDRNYEQYF. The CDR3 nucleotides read TGTGCCAGCAGTTCAAGGGACAGGAACTACGAGCAGTACTTC.

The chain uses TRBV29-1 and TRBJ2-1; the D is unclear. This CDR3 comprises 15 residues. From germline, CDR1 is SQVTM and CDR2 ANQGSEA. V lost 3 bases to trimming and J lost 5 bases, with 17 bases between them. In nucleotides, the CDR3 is TGCAGCGTTGATCGAGGAGTGCGGATCCACAATGAGCAGTTCTTC. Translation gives CSVDRGVRIHNEQFF.

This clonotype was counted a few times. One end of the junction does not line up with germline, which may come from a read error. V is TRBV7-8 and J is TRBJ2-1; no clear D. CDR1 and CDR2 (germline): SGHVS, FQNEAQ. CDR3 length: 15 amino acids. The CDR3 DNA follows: TGTGCCGGCAGCTTAAACAGAATACTGACACATGAGCAGTTCTTC. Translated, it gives CAGSLNRILTHEQFF. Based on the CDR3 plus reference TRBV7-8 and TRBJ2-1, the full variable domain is GAGVSQSPRYKVAKRGQDVALRCDPISGHVSLFWYQQALGQGPEFLTYFQNEAQLDKSGLPSDRFFAERPEGSVSTLKIQRTQQEDSAVYLCAGSLNRILTHEQFFGPGTRLTVL.

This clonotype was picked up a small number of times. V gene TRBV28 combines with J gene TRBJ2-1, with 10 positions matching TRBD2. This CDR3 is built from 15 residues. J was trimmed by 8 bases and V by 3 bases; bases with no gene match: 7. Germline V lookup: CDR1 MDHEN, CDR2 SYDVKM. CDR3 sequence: CASSFSRGLADEQFF. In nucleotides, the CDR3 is TGTGCCAGCAGTTTTTCCCGAGGACTAGCGGATGAGCAGTTCTTC. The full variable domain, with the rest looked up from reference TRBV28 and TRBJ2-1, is DVKVTQSSRYLVKRTGEKVFLECVQDMDHENMFWYRQDPGLGLRLIYFSYDVKMKEKGDIPEGYSVSREKKERFSLILESASTNQTSMYLCASSFSRGLADEQFFGPGTRLTVL.

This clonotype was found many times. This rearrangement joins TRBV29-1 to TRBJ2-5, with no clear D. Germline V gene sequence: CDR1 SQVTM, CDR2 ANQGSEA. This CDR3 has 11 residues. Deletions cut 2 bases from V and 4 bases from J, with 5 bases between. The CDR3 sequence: CSVEKGETQYF. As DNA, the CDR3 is TGCAGCGTTGAAAAAGGAGAGACCCAGTACTTC.

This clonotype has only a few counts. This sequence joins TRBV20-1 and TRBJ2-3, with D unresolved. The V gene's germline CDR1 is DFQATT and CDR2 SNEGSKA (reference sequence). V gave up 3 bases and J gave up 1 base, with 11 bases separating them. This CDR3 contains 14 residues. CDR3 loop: CSARSPRGTDTQYF. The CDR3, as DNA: TGCAGTGCTAGGTCTCCCCGGGGCACAGATACGCAGTATTTT.

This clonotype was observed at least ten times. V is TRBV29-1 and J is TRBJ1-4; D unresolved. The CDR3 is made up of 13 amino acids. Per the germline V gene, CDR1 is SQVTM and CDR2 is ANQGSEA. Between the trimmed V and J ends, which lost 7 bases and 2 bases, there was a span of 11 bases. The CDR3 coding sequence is TGCAGCGCGTCTCCGGGGACTAATGAAAAACTGTTTTTT. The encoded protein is CSASPGTNEKLFF.

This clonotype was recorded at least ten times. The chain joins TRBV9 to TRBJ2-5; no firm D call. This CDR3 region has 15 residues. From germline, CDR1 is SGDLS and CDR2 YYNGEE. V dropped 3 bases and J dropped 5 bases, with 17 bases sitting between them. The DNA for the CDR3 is TGTGCCAGCAGCGCTCCAATAGGACGTCTGGAGACCCAGTACTTC. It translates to CASSAPIGRLETQYF.

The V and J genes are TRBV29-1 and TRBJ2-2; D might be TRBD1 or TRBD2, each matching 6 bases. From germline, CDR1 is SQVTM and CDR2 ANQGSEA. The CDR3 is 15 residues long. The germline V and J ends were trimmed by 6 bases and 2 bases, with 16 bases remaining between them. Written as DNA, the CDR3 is TGCAGCGTATGTAAGGAGGGGGTTAACACCGGGGAGCTGTTTTTT. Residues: CSVCKEGVNTGELFF.

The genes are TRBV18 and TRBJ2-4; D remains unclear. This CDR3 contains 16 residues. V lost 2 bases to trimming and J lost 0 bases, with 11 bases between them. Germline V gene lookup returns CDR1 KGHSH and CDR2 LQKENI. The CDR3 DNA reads TGTGCCAGCTCACCAGAATTACCACTAGCCAAAAACATTCAGTACTTC. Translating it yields CASSPELPLAKNIQYF.

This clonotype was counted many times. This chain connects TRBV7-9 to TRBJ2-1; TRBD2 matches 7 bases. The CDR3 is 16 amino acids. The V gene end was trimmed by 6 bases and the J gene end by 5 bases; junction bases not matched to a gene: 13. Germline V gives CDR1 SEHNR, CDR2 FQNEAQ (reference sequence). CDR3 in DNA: TGTGCCAGCAGGAATTGGGGCGGGAGATCCCACAATGAGCAGTTCTTC. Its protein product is CASRNWGGRSHNEQFF.

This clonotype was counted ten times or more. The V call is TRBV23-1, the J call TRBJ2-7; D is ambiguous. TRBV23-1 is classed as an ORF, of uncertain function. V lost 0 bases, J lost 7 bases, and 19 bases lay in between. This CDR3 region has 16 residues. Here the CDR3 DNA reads TGCGCCAGCAGTCAATCCCTTCAAGGCCCTCCGAAGGAGCAGTACTTC. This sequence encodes CASSQSLQGPPKEQYF.

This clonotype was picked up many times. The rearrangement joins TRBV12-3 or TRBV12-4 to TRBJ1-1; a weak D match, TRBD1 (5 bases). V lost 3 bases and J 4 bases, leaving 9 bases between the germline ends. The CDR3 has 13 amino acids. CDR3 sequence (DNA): TGTGCCAGCAGTTTTCAGGGTCGCACTGAAGCTTTCTTT. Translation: CASSFQGRTEAFF.

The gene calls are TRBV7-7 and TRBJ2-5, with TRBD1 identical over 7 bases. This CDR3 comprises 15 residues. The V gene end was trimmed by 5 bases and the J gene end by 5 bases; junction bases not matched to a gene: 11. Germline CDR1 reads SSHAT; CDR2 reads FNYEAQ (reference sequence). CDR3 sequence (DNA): TGTGCCAGCAGCACGCACAGGGGCGAGGCTGAGACCCAGTACTTC. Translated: CASSTHRGEAETQYF.

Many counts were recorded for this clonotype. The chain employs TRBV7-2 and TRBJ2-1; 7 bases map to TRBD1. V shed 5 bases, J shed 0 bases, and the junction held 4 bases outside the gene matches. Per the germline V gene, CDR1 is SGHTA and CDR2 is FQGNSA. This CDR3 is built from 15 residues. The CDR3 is CASSPGQDSYNEQFF. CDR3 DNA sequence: TGTGCCAGCAGCCCCGGACAGGACTCCTACAATGAGCAGTTCTTC.

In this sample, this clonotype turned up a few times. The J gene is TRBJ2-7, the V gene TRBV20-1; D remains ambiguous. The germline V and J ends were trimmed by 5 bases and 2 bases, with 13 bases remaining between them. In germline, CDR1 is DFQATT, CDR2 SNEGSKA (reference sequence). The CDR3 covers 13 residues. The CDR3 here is CSASGLHTYEQYF. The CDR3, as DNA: TGCAGTGCTTCTGGGTTACATACCTACGAGCAGTACTTC.

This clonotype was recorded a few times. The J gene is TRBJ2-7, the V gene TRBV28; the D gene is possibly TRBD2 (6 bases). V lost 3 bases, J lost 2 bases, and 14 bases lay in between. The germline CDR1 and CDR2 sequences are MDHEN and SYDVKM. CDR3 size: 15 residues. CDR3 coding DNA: TGTGCCAGCAGTTTTCTTTGGGACTCCCCCTACGAGCAGTACTTC. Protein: CASSFLWDSPYEQYF.

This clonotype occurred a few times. The CDR3, as DNA: TGTGCCAGCAGCTTAATATGGGGGACCACAGATACGCAGTATTTT. This translates into CASSLIWGTTDTQYF. This chain joins TRBV7-2 and TRBJ2-3; D might be TRBD1 or TRBD2, each matching 5 bases. CDR1 SGHTA and CDR2 FQGNSA come from the germline V gene. The CDR3 is made up of 15 amino acids. Trimming took off 2 bases at V and 2 bases at J, with 11 bases between the two ends.

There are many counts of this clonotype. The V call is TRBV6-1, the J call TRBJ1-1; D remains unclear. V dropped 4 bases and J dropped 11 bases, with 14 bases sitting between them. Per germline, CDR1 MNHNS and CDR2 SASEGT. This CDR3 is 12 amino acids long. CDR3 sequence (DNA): TGTGCCAGCAGTGGTAATTCTGCCCGGGCTTTCTTT. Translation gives CASSGNSARAFF.